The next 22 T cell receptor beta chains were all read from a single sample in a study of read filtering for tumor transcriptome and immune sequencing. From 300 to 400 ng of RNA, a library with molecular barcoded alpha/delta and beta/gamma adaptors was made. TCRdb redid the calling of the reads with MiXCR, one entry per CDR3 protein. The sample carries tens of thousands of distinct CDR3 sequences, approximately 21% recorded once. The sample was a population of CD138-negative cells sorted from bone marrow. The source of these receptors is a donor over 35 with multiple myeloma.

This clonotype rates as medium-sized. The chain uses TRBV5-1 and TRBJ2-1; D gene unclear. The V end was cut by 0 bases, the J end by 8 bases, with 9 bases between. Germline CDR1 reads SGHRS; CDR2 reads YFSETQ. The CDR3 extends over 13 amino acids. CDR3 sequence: CASSLEPRYEQFF. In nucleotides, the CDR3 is TGCGCCAGCAGCTTGGAACCGCGCTATGAGCAGTTCTTC. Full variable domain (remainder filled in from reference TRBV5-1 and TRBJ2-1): KAGVTQTPRYLIKTRGQQVTLSCSPISGHRSVSWYQQTPGQGLQFLFEYFSETQRNKGNFPGRFSGRQFSNSRSEMNVSTLELGDSALYLCASSLEPRYEQFFGPGTRLTVL.

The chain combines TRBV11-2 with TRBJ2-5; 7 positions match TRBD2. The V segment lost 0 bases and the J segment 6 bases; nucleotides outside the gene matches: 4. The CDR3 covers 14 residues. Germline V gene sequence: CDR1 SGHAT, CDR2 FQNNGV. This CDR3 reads CASSLDGGVQTQYF. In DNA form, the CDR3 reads TGTGCCAGCAGCTTAGATGGGGGGGTTCAGACCCAGTACTTC.

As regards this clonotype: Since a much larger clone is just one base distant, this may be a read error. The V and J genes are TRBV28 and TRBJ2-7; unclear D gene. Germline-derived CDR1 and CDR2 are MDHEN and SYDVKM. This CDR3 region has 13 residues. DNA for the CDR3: TGTGCCAGCAGGGCCTCAGGCTCCTACGAGCGGTACTTC. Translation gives CASRASGSYERYF.

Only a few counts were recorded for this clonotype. The CDR3 loop is CASSVSQGDNSPLHF. In nucleotides, the CDR3 is TGTGCCAGCAGCGTCTCGCAGGGGGATAATTCACCCCTCCACTTT. The chain links TRBV9 to TRBJ1-6, with 7 positions matching TRBD1. V lost 2 bases and J lost 5; bases outside the gene matches: 4. CDR3 length: 15 residues. CDR1 is SGDLS and CDR2 is YYNGEE in the germline V gene.

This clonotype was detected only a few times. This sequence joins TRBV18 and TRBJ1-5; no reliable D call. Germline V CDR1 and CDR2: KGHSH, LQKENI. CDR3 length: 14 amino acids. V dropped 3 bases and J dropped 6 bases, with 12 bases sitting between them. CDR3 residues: CASSPSTTSQPQHF. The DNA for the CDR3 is TGTGCCAGCTCACCCTCGACCACTTCTCAGCCCCAGCATTTT.

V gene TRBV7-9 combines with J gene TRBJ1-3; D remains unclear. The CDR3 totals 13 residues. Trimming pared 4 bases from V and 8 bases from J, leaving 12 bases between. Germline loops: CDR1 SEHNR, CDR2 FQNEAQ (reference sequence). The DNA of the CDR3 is TGTGCCAGCAGCTCGAAACACGCGGACACCATATATTTT. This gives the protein CASSSKHADTIYF. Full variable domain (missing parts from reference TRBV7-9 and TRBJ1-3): DTGVSQNPRHKITKRGQNVTFRCDPISEHNRLYWYRQTLGQGPEFLTYFQNEAQLEKSRLLSDRFSAERPKGSFSTLEIQRTEQGDSAMYLCASSSKHADTIYFGEGSWLTVV.

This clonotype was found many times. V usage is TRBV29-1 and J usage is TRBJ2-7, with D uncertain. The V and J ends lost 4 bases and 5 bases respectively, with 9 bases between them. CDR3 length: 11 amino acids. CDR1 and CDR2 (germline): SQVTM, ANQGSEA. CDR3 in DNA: TGCAGCGTTGGTGGTTTCGACGAGCAGTACTTC. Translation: CSVGGFDEQYF.

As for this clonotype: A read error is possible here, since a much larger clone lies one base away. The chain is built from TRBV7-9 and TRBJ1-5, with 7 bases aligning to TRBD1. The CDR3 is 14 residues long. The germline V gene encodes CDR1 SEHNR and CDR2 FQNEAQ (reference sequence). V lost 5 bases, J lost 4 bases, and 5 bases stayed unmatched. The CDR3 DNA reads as TGTGCCAGCAGCCCGACAGGGATAAATCAGCCCCAGCATTTT. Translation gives CASSPTGINQPQHF. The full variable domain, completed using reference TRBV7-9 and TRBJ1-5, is DTGVSQNPRHKITKRGQNVTFRCDPISEHNRLYWYRQTLGQGPEFLTYFQNEAQLEKSRLLSDRFSAERPKGSFSTLEIQRTEQGDSAMYLCASSPTGINQPQHFGDGTRLSIL.

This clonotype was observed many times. The CDR3 DNA follows: TGCGCCAGCAGCTTGGCGGATCACTCCTACGAGCAGTACTTC. Its translation: CASSLADHSYEQYF. The chain recombines TRBV5-1 with TRBJ2-7, with no clear D. The germline gives CDR1 SGHRS, CDR2 YFSETQ. The CDR3 has 14 amino acids. V lost 0 bases to trimming and J lost 0 bases, with 7 bases between them.

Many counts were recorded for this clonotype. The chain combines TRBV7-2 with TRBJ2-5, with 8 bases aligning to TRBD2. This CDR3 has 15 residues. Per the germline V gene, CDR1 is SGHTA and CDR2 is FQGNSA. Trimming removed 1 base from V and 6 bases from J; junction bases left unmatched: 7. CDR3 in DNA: TGTGCCAGCAGCTTAGTTCAGCGGGGGAAGAAGACCCAGTACTTC. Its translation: CASSLVQRGKKTQYF.

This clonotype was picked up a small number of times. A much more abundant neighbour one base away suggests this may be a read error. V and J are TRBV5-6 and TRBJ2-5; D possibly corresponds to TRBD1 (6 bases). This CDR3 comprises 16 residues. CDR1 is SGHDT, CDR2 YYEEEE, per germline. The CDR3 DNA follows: TGTGCCAGCAGCAGGAAGGGACACCCGTACCAAGAGACCCAGTGCTTC. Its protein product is CASSRKGHPYQETQCF.

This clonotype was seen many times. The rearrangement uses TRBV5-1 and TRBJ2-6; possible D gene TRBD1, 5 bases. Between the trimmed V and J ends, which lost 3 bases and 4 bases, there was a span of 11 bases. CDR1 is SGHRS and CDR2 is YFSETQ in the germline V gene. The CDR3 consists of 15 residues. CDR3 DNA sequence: TGCGCCAGCAGCTCGCAGGGAAGGGGGGCCAACGTCCTGACTTTC. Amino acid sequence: CASSSQGRGANVLTF. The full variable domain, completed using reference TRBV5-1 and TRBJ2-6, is KAGVTQTPRYLIKTRGQQVTLSCSPISGHRSVSWYQQTPGQGLQFLFEYFSETQRNKGNFPGRFSGRQFSNSRSEMNVSTLELGDSALYLCASSSQGRGANVLTFGAGSRLTVL.

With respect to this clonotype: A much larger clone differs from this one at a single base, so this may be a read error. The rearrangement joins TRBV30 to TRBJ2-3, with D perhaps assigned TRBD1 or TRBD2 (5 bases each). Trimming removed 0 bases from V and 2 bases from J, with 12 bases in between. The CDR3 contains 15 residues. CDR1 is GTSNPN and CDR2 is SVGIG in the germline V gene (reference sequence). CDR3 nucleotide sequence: TGTGCCTGGAGTGTTGAGGGGATCTCCACAGATACGCAGTATTTT. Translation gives CAWSVEGISTDTQYF.

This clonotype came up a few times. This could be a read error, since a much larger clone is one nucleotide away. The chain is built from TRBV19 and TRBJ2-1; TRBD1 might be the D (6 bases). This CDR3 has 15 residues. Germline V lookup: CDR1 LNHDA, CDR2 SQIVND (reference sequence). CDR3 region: CASGMWTDYYNEQFF. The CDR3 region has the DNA TGTGCCAGTGGTATGTGGACAGACTACTACAATGAGCAGTTCTTC.

The CDR3, as DNA: TGTGCCAGCGCTGGCGTATCTGGTGTGAACACTGAAGCTTTCTTT. Amino acid sequence: CASAGVSGVNTEAFF. The chain joins TRBV6-5 to TRBJ1-1, with D unclear. V lost 8 bases, J lost 0 bases, and 16 bases lay in between. This CDR3 region has 15 residues. Looked up from germline, CDR1 is MNHEY and CDR2 is SVGAGI.

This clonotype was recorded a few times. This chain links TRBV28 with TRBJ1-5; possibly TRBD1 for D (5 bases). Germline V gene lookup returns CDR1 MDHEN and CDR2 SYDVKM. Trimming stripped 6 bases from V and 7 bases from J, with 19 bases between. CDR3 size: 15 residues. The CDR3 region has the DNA TGTGCCAGCAGCCAAGGGCCCGGGCAGGGACAGCCCCAGCATTTT. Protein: CASSQGPGQGQPQHF.

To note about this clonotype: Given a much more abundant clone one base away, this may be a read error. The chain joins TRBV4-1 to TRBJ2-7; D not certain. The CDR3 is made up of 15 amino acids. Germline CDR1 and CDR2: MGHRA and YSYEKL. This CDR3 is CASSQMYGYSCEQYF. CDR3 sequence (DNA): TGCGCCAGCAGCCAAATGTACGGATACTCCTGCGAGCAGTACTTC.

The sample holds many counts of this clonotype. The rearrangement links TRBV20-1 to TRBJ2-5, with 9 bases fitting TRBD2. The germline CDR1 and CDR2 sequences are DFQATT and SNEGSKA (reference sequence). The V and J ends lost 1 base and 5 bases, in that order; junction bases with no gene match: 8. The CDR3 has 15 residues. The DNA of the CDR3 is TGCAGTGCTAGAGCGGGCGGGGGGGCCGAGGAGACCCAGTACTTC. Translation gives CSARAGGGAEETQYF.

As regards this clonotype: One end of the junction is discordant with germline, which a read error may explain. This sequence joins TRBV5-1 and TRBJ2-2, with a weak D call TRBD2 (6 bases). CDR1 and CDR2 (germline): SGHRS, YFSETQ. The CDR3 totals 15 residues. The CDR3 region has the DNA TGCGTCAGCAGCTTATACTCAATGAACACCGGGGGGCTGTTTTTT. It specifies CVSSLYSMNTGGLFF.

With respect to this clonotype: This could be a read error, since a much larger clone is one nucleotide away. CDR3 region: CDSSSLRAADEQFF. In DNA form, the CDR3 reads TGTGACAGCAGTTCGCTAAGGGCCGCGGATGAGCAGTTCTTC. The chain is built from TRBV6-5 and TRBJ2-1; D not resolved. CDR3 length: 14 amino acids. Germline CDR1 reads MNHEY; CDR2 reads SVGAGI.

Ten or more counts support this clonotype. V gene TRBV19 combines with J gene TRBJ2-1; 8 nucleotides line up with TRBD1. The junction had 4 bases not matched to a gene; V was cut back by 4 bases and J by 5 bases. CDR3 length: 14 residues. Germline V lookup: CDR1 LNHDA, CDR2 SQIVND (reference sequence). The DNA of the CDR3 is TGTGCCAGTAGTACCTTCAGGGGGCACAATGAGCAGTTCTTC. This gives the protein CASSTFRGHNEQFF.

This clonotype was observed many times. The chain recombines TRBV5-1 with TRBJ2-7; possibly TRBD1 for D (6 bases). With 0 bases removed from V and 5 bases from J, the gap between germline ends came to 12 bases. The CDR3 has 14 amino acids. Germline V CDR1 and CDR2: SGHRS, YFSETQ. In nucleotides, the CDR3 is TGCGCCAGCAGCTTGGCGGCAGGACAGAACGAGCAGTACTTC. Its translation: CASSLAAGQNEQYF. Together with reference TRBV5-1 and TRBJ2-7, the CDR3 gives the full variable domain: KAGVTQTPRYLIKTRGQQVTLSCSPISGHRSVSWYQQTPGQGLQFLFEYFSETQRNKGNFPGRFSGRQFSNSRSEMNVSTLELGDSALYLCASSLAAGQNEQYFGPGTRLTVT.